The next 25 T cell receptor beta chains were all read from a single sample in a study of T cells in localized non-small cell lung cancer. Profiling relied on immunoSEQ multiplex PCR, and the TCRdb table lists in-frame clones only, not all of them. The repertoire holds about 34,000 clones, roughly 94% seen once, with around 0.73% in the top ten. The sequences come from peripheral blood, collected before any cancer treatment. The source of these receptors is a woman aged 35 to 69 with stage I lung adenocarcinoma.

The chain links TRBV11-2 to TRBJ1-1, with D perhaps matching TRBD1 (6 bases). The CDR3 sequence is 14 residues long. V was trimmed by 5 bases and J by 4 bases, leaving 14 bases between them. Germline V gene sequence: CDR1 SGHAT, CDR2 FQNNGV. The CDR3 sequence: CASSPTVGATEAFF. The CDR3 coding sequence is TGTGCCAGCAGCCCAACCGTGGGGGCCACTGAAGCTTTCTTT.

The chain couples TRBV7-2 to TRBJ2-5, with TRBD2 matching over 10 bases. Germline CDR1 and CDR2: SGHTA and FQGNSA. The CDR3 consists of 15 residues. V dropped 7 bases and J dropped 2; count of bases not matched to a gene: 7. CDR3 DNA: TGTGCCAGCACCCGGACTAGCGGCATACAAGAGACCCAGTACTTC. As protein: CASTRTSGIQETQYF.

The chain has TRBV27 and TRBJ2-3; 8 nucleotides match TRBD1. With 5 bases clipped from V and 6 bases from J, the junction kept 10 bases outside the gene matches. The CDR3 covers 15 residues. Germline V CDR1 and CDR2: MNHEY, SMNVEV (reference sequence). The CDR3 is CASSPQGAHLDTQYF. As DNA, the CDR3 is TGTGCCAGCAGTCCGCAGGGGGCCCACCTTGATACGCAGTATTTT.

The table lists this clone with a count of one. This rearrangement joins TRBV11-3 to TRBJ1-6; TRBD1 matches at 7 bases. Trimming cost V 1 base and J 0 bases; bases outside gene matches: 12. Germline V gives CDR1 SGHNT, CDR2 YENEEA. The CDR3 has 20 residues. DNA of the CDR3: TGTGCCAGCAGCTTAGCCCCCGGACAGGACAGGAGCTCCTATAATTCACCCCTCCACTTT. It yields the protein CASSLAPGQDRSSYNSPLHF.

The V call is TRBV9, the J call TRBJ2-1; unclear D gene. In germline, CDR1 is SGDLS, CDR2 YYNGEE. V was pared by 0 bases and J by 0 bases, with 10 bases between. The CDR3 consists of 16 residues. CDR3 region: CASSVGSPNSYNEQFF. Written as DNA, the CDR3 is TGTGCCAGCAGCGTAGGGTCGCCAAACTCCTACAATGAGCAGTTCTTC.

This clone was detected once. CDR3 residues: CASSSHLFAGVANEQFF. The CDR3 DNA follows: TGCGCCAGCAGCTCCCACCTTTTCGCGGGAGTGGCCAATGAGCAGTTCTTC. This chain joins TRBV5-1 and TRBJ2-1, with TRBD2 matching over 7 bases. The CDR3 extends over 17 amino acids. Germline V CDR1 and CDR2: SGHRS, YFSETQ. Trimming cost V 3 bases and J 6 bases; bases outside gene matches: 15. The variable domain in full, with the rest retrieved from reference TRBV5-1 and TRBJ2-1, is KAGVTQTPRYLIKTRGQQVTLSCSPISGHRSVSWYQQTPGQGLQFLFEYFSETQRNKGNFPGRFSGRQFSNSRSEMNVSTLELGDSALYLCASSSHLFAGVANEQFFGPGTRLTVL.

The chain joins TRBV4-1 to TRBJ2-2; 11 bases align to TRBD2. The length of the CDR3 is 19 residues. J gave up 4 bases and V 1 base, and 11 bases lay outside the gene matches. The germline V gene encodes CDR1 MGHRA and CDR2 YSYEKL. CDR3 sequence: CASSQAKVAGGPGTGELFF. As DNA, the CDR3 is TGCGCCAGCAGCCAAGCGAAGGTAGCGGGGGGGCCTGGCACCGGGGAGCTGTTTTTT.

The chain uses TRBV7-2 and TRBJ2-3; D is perhaps TRBD2 (5 bases). CDR1 and CDR2 (germline): SGHTA, FQGNSA. The CDR3 has 15 residues. V was clipped by 5 bases and J by 0 bases, with 12 bases between them. CDR3 loop: CASSLTRGSTDTQYF. In nucleotides, the CDR3 is TGTGCCAGCAGCCTGACCCGGGGTAGCACAGATACGCAGTATTTT.

The chain joins TRBV27 to TRBJ2-1; 8 bases map to TRBD1. The length of the CDR3 is 15 residues. Germline V gene lookup returns CDR1 MNHEY and CDR2 SMNVEV (reference sequence). V shed 3 bases, J shed 2 bases, and the junction held 3 bases outside the gene matches. The CDR3 nucleotides read TGTGCCAGCAGTTTCGGACAGGGCCCCTACAATGAGCAGTTCTTC. As protein: CASSFGQGPYNEQFF.

The rearrangement joins TRBV7-2 to TRBJ1-1; 10 bases map to TRBD1. CDR3 size: 15 residues. The germline gives CDR1 SGHTA, CDR2 FQGNSA. V lost 1 base and J lost 4; bases outside the gene matches: 3. The CDR3 protein is CASSLGDRGLTEAFF. The DNA of the CDR3 is TGTGCCAGCAGCTTAGGGGACAGGGGTCTCACTGAAGCTTTCTTT.

The chain combines TRBV5-6 with TRBJ2-7; 7 positions match TRBD2. Germline V gene sequence: CDR1 SGHDT, CDR2 YYEEEE. The CDR3 is 14 amino acids. The trim removed 4 bases at V and 2 bases at J, leaving 6 bases unmatched. The CDR3 DNA reads as TGTGCCAGCAGCGGGGGGGACGGAACCTACGAGCAGTACTTC. The encoded protein is CASSGGDGTYEQYF.

V and J are TRBV9 and TRBJ2-2, with 9 bases fitting TRBD1. This CDR3 region has 15 residues. Germline V gives CDR1 SGDLS, CDR2 YYNGEE. V lost 4 bases and J lost 4; bases outside the gene matches: 5. The CDR3, as DNA: TGTGCCAGCAGCTTCCGGGACAGGGCCACCGGGGAGCTGTTTTTT. It yields the protein CASSFRDRATGELFF.

The genes are TRBV11-3 and TRBJ1-1; 9 positions agree with TRBD1. CDR1 and CDR2 (germline): SGHNT, YENEEA. Losses at the gene ends were 1 base for V and 8 bases for J; bases not matched to a gene: 20. CDR3 length: 19 amino acids. The CDR3 spells CASSLAQGDRVWTQREAFF. As DNA, the CDR3 is TGTGCCAGCAGCTTAGCGCAGGGGGACAGGGTTTGGACACAGCGAGAAGCTTTCTTT.

As DNA, the CDR3 is TGTGCCAGCAGCTTGCTCGGACACTCTGGAAACACCATATATTTT. This encodes CASSLLGHSGNTIYF. The rearrangement uses TRBV7-9 and TRBJ1-3, with D maybe TRBD1 (5 bases). Germline CDR1 SEHNR, CDR2 FQNEAQ (reference sequence). Trimming took 3 bases from V and 0 from J, leaving 9 bases between them. This CDR3 is 15 amino acids long.

This chain links TRBV29-1 with TRBJ2-5; D uncertain. Deletions cut 6 bases from V and 5 bases from J, with 13 bases between. CDR1 SQVTM and CDR2 ANQGSEA come from the germline V gene. The CDR3 covers 12 residues. In DNA, the CDR3 is TGCAGCGTCCGGCAGGCTGGGGAGACCCAGTACTTC. It is translated as CSVRQAGETQYF.

V is TRBV6-5 and J is TRBJ1-3; no firm D call. The CDR3 consists of 14 residues. V gave up 6 bases and J gave up 0 bases, with 9 bases separating them. Germline values: CDR1 MNHEY, CDR2 SVGAGI. As DNA, the CDR3 is TGTGCCAGCAGATTGACGGGCTCTGGAAACACCATATATTTT. Translated: CASRLTGSGNTIYF.

The chain's CDR3 is CASSFTNEQFF. As DNA, the CDR3 is TGTGCCAGCAGTTTCACAAATGAGCAGTTCTTC. V is TRBV2 and J is TRBJ2-1; D is ambiguous. CDR3 length: 11 residues. The germline gives CDR1 SNHLY, CDR2 FYNNEI. Trimming removed 5 bases at V and 7 bases at J, with 6 bases between. Looking up the rest from reference TRBV2 and TRBJ2-1 gives the full variable domain: EPEVTQTPSHQVTQMGQEVILRCVPISNHLYFYWYRQILGQKVEFLVSFYNNEISEKSEIFDDQFSVERPDGSNFTLKIRSTKLEDSAMYFCASSFTNEQFFGPGTRLTVL.

CDR3 in DNA: TGTGCCAGCTCGCCGACTAGCGGGGTTTTGGGCACTGAAGCTTTCTTT. Its protein product is CASSPTSGVLGTEAFF. V usage is TRBV18 and J usage is TRBJ1-1, with unresolved D. Germline V gene lookup returns CDR1 KGHSH and CDR2 LQKENI. V was clipped by 6 bases and J by 4 bases, with 21 bases between them. This CDR3 contains 16 residues. Full variable domain (rest looked up from reference TRBV18 and TRBJ1-1): NAGVMQNPRHLVRRRGQEARLRCSPMKGHSHVYWYRQLPEEGLKFMVYLQKENIIDESGMPKERFSAEFPKEGPSILRIQQVVRGDSAAYFCASSPTSGVLGTEAFFGQGTRLTVV.

The chain joins TRBV19 to TRBJ2-2; 7 nucleotides agree with TRBD2. CDR3 size: 16 residues. Germline CDR1 LNHDA, CDR2 SQIVND (reference sequence). With 5 bases clipped from V and 2 bases from J, the junction kept 8 bases outside the gene matches. This CDR3 reads CASSFIPGLNTGELFF. The CDR3 coding sequence is TGTGCCAGTAGTTTTATACCGGGACTAAACACCGGGGAGCTGTTTTTT.

The chain combines TRBV5-6 with TRBJ2-2, with TRBD2 matching 7 bases. Germline trimming cut 2 bases from V and 5 bases from J; bases unmatched to any gene: 3. The CDR3 is 14 amino acids. CDR1 and CDR2 from the germline V gene are SGHDT and YYEEEE. CDR3 sequence reads: CASSFKRETGELFF. CDR3 DNA: TGTGCCAGCAGCTTCAAGCGGGAAACCGGGGAGCTGTTTTTT.

This rearrangement joins TRBV18 to TRBJ2-6; 7 nucleotides line up with TRBD1. J was trimmed by 1 base and V by 3 bases; bases with no gene match: 6. The CDR3 has 17 amino acids. Germline V CDR1 and CDR2: KGHSH, LQKENI. CDR3 region: CASSPTGTASGANVLTF. CDR3 sequence (DNA): TGTGCCAGCTCACCCACCGGGACAGCTTCTGGGGCCAACGTCCTGACTTTC. The variable domain in full, completed from reference TRBV18 and TRBJ2-6, reads NAGVMQNPRHLVRRRGQEARLRCSPMKGHSHVYWYRQLPEEGLKFMVYLQKENIIDESGMPKERFSAEFPKEGPSILRIQQVVRGDSAAYFCASSPTGTASGANVLTFGAGSRLTVL.

The genes are TRBV7-2 and TRBJ2-7; 9 bases agree with TRBD1. Germline CDR1 and CDR2: SGHTA and FQGNSA. This CDR3 has 16 residues. The ends lost 3 bases at V and 5 bases at J; junction bases unmatched: 11. The CDR3 reads CASSLLPGQGVHEQYF. Here the CDR3 DNA reads TGTGCCAGCAGCTTGTTACCGGGACAGGGAGTCCACGAGCAGTACTTC.

The chain couples TRBV13 to TRBJ2-1, with a possible D match to TRBD1 (5 bases). The CDR3 consists of 13 residues. V lost 5 bases to trimming and J lost 11 bases, with 16 bases between them. Looked up from germline, CDR1 is PRHDT and CDR2 is FYEKMQ (reference sequence). The CDR3 coding sequence is TGTGCCAGCAGCCTCCTTATGGGGCTTAAGCAGTTCTTC. Residues: CASSLLMGLKQFF.

This chain links TRBV7-2 with TRBJ1-4; D gene unclear. V was cut by 2 bases and J by 3 bases, with 19 bases left in between. CDR3 length: 18 residues. From germline, CDR1 is SGHTA and CDR2 FQGNSA. The chain's CDR3 is CASSLRSGSPLPNEKLFF. Written as DNA, the CDR3 is TGTGCCAGCAGCTTAAGGTCGGGATCCCCACTACCTAATGAAAAACTGTTTTTT.

The chain is built from TRBV19 and TRBJ2-2; the D is unclear. The CDR3 runs to 14 residues. The V end lost 1 base, the J end lost 6 bases, and 9 bases lay between the germline ends. CDR1 and CDR2 (germline): LNHDA, SQIVND (reference sequence). For the CDR3, the DNA is TGTGCCAGTAGTATAGGTCTGGGCGCCGGGGAGCTGTTTTTT. Amino acid sequence: CASSIGLGAGELFF.